Listed here are 25 T cell receptor beta chains from one sample, sequenced in a study of T cell responses to AZD1222 COVID-19 vaccine. The protocol was immunoSEQ multiplex PCR, while the TCRdb copy is restricted to in-frame clones and leaves out a portion. The sample includes 110,000 or so clones, about 87% of them seen just once. This sample comprised peripheral blood, obtained 28 days after the second AZD1222 dose. The receptor set was obtained from an adult who received the AZD1222 COVID-19 vaccine.

The rearrangement joins TRBV14 to TRBJ2-1, with 8 positions matching TRBD2. The V gene end was trimmed by 0 bases and the J gene end by 4 bases; junction bases not matched to a gene: 5. Germline-derived CDR1 and CDR2 are SGHDN and FVKESK. CDR3 length equals 16 residues. CDR3 DNA: TGTGCCAGCAGCCAAGAAAGGCGGGGGGTATACAATGAGCAGTTCTTC. Its translation: CASSQERRGVYNEQFF.

The genes are TRBV4-2 and TRBJ1-1; TRBD1 agrees at 7 bases. CDR3 size: 15 residues. The germline V gene has CDR1 LGHNA and CDR2 YNFKEQ. Trimming took 1 base from V and 9 from J; bases not matched to a gene: 11. In nucleotides, the CDR3 is TGTGCCAGCAGCCAAGTGGGAACCGACAGGGCTCAAGCTTTCTTT. This gives the protein CASSQVGTDRAQAFF.

The chain joins TRBV6-2 or TRBV6-3 to TRBJ1-2; D is undetermined. V lost 2 bases and J lost 0, with 7 bases in between. Germline lookup yields CDR1 MNHEY and CDR2 SVGEGT. This CDR3 is built from 14 residues. The chain's CDR3 is CASSYPPTNYGYTF. In DNA form, the CDR3 reads TGTGCCAGCAGTTACCCGCCAACTAACTATGGCTACACCTTC.

This clone was counted only a few times. This rearrangement joins TRBV10-3 to TRBJ2-7, with D possibly matching TRBD1 (5 bases). Germline V gene sequence: CDR1 ENHRY, CDR2 SYGVKD. V was cut by 2 bases and J by 6 bases, with 14 bases left in between. This CDR3 has 14 residues. DNA for the CDR3: TGTGCCATCAGTGAGAACAGGCAGGGCGGCGAGCAGTACTTC. Amino acid sequence: CAISENRQGGEQYF.

The V and J genes are TRBV19 and TRBJ2-3, with 9 bases that match TRBD1. J was trimmed by 3 bases and V by 1 base; bases with no gene match: 5. Germline CDR1 LNHDA, CDR2 SQIVND (reference sequence). This CDR3 spans 16 amino acids. CDR3 region: CASSIGWDRVTDTQYF. The CDR3 DNA follows: TGTGCCAGTAGTATAGGGTGGGACAGGGTGACAGATACGCAGTATTTT.

This clone is a singleton in its sample. The chain is built from TRBV18 and TRBJ2-5; D unresolved. The germline CDR1 and CDR2 sequences are KGHSH and LQKENI. Trimming left V 3 bases short and J 2 bases short, with 13 bases between. The CDR3 is 15 residues long. CDR3 sequence: CASSPNLGPQETQYF. CDR3 bases: TGTGCCAGCTCACCGAACTTAGGCCCTCAAGAGACCCAGTACTTC.

This sequence joins TRBV5-4 and TRBJ2-3; 10 bases map to TRBD2. The V gene's germline CDR1 is SGHNT and CDR2 YYREEE (reference sequence). With V trimmed by 4 bases and J by 2 bases, 13 bases remained unmatched. The CDR3 contains 18 residues. The CDR3 spells CASSPRVAGGLNTDTQYF. As DNA, the CDR3 is TGTGCCAGCAGCCCCCGGGTAGCGGGGGGCCTAAACACAGATACGCAGTATTTT.

The chain has TRBV27 and TRBJ1-5; TRBD1 agrees at 10 bases. In germline, CDR1 is MNHEY, CDR2 SMNVEV (reference sequence). CDR3 length: 19 residues. Trimming removed 6 bases from V and 3 bases from J; junction bases left unmatched: 17. The DNA of the CDR3 is TGTGCCAGCAGGTTAACGAGAAACCGGGACAGGGGTCACAATCAGCCCCAGCATTTT. Protein sequence: CASRLTRNRDRGHNQPQHF.

The genes are TRBV5-1 and TRBJ2-1, with 9 bases lining up with TRBD1. Germline loops: CDR1 SGHRS, CDR2 YFSETQ. After removal of 5 bases from V and 8 bases from J, the junction contained 17 bases not matched to a gene. The CDR3 covers 17 residues. For the CDR3, the DNA is TGCGCCAGCAGTATTAAATTCCGGGACAGGGAAGGGGATGAGCAGTTCTTC. Its translation is CASSIKFRDREGDEQFF.

The chain links TRBV3-1 (or the pseudogene TRBV3-2) to TRBJ2-7, with a weak D call TRBD1 (5 bases). CDR3 size: 14 residues. CDR1 and CDR2 (germline): LGHDT, YNNKEL (reference sequence). V was pared by 5 bases and J by 3 bases, with 14 bases between. CDR3 sequence reads: CASSKSGNHYEQYF. In DNA form, the CDR3 reads TGTGCCAGCAGCAAGTCAGGGAATCACTACGAGCAGTACTTC.

The chain joins TRBV5-1 to TRBJ2-3, with D perhaps TRBD2 (5 bases). This CDR3 spans 13 amino acids. Trimming took off 4 bases at V and 2 bases at J, with 8 bases between the two ends. Germline lookup yields CDR1 SGHRS and CDR2 YFSETQ. This CDR3 is CASSPGYTDTQYF. The CDR3 DNA sequence: TGCGCCAGCAGCCCGGGGTACACAGATACGCAGTATTTT.

V gene TRBV3-1 (or the pseudogene TRBV3-2) combines with J gene TRBJ2-1; D might be TRBD2 (5 bases). CDR3 size: 17 residues. From germline, CDR1 is LGHDT and CDR2 YNNKEL (reference sequence). The V end was cut by 4 bases, the J end by 9 bases, with 25 bases between. In DNA, the CDR3 is TGTGCCAGCAGCCCAAGAATGGTAGCGCAACTAGGTGTTGAGCAGTTCTTC. It yields the protein CASSPRMVAQLGVEQFF.

This sequence joins TRBV6-5 and TRBJ1-1, with D hard to call. V was trimmed by 6 bases and J by 1 base, leaving 3 bases between them. CDR1 is MNHEY and CDR2 is SVGAGI in the germline V gene. The CDR3 loop spans 11 amino acids. The CDR3 is CASSRNTEAFF. The CDR3 DNA reads as TGTGCCAGCAGCAGGAACACTGAAGCTTTCTTT.

This chain links TRBV2 with TRBJ2-7; D gene unclear. Germline CDR1 is SNHLY and CDR2 is FYNNEI. V was cut by 5 bases and J by 2 bases, with 4 bases left in between. The CDR3 is made up of 11 amino acids. CDR3 in DNA: TGTGCCAGCAGTAGGACCTACGAGCAGTACTTC. This translates into CASSRTYEQYF.

The chain uses TRBV10-3 and TRBJ1-6, with D unclear. This CDR3 is 13 amino acids long. Trimming took off 0 bases at V and 9 bases at J, with 6 bases between the two ends. Looked up from germline, CDR1 is ENHRY and CDR2 is SYGVKD. CDR3 in DNA: TGTGCCATCAGTGAGTCCGGAGTTTCACCCCTCCACTTT. This codes for CAISESGVSPLHF.

This chain uses TRBV9 with TRBJ2-2, with TRBD1 identical over 11 bases. V trimming: 0 bases; J trimming: 7 bases; junction bases outside the gene matches: 8. Germline V lookup: CDR1 SGDLS, CDR2 YYNGEE. The length of the CDR3 is 17 residues. CDR3 sequence reads: CASSVGTGGAGGGELFF. The CDR3 DNA sequence: TGTGCCAGCAGCGTAGGGACAGGGGGCGCAGGCGGCGGGGAGCTGTTTTTT.

The gene calls are TRBV5-6 and TRBJ2-7; D is unresolved. V dropped 2 bases and J dropped 5 bases, with 20 bases sitting between them. CDR1 is SGHDT, CDR2 YYEEEE, per germline. The CDR3 runs 16 residues. The CDR3 protein is CASSLRLQAGVNEQYF. As DNA, the CDR3 is TGTGCCAGCAGCTTAAGACTGCAGGCTGGGGTTAACGAGCAGTACTTC. The full variable domain, completed using reference TRBV5-6 and TRBJ2-7, is DAGVTQSPTHLIKTRGQQVTLRCSPKSGHDTVSWYQQALGQGPQFIFQYYEEEERQRGNFPDRFSGHQFPNYSSELNVNALLLGDSALYLCASSLRLQAGVNEQYFGPGTRLTVT.

J is TRBJ1-1 and V is TRBV12-5, with no clear D. This CDR3 is built from 13 residues. Germline V gene data show CDR1 as LGHNT and CDR2 as FRNRAP. V was pared by 6 bases and J by 6 bases, with 14 bases between. CDR3 DNA: TGTGCTAGTGGGCGGACCCCCACGGCTGAAGCTTTCTTT. Its translation is CASGRTPTAEAFF.

The chain uses TRBV6-5 and TRBJ1-2; D is possibly TRBD1 (6 bases). Germline CDR1 MNHEY, CDR2 SVGAGI. V was pared by 6 bases and J by 4 bases, with 18 bases between. The CDR3 sequence is 15 residues long. CDR3 coding DNA: TGTGCCAGCAGCTGGGGGGGCAGCGGGAGCTATGGCTACACCTTC. Its protein product is CASSWGGSGSYGYTF.

The genes are TRBV27 and TRBJ2-1, with 10 bases matching TRBD1. Germline-derived CDR1 and CDR2 are MNHEY and SMNVEV (reference sequence). The CDR3 totals 15 residues. Unmatched junction bases numbered 7, after V lost 5 bases and J lost 6 bases. The chain's CDR3 is CASSLGQGYINEQFF. CDR3 DNA sequence: TGTGCCAGCAGTCTGGGACAGGGGTATATCAATGAGCAGTTCTTC.

This clone has a handful of counts. The chain joins TRBV6-2 or TRBV6-3 to TRBJ1-6, with D unresolved. V lost 3 bases and J lost 7, with 7 bases in between. Germline-derived CDR1 and CDR2 are MNHEY and SVGEGT. This CDR3 is built from 13 residues. CDR3 DNA: TGTGCCAGCAGTTATATAGAAAATTCACCCCTCCACTTT. It translates to CASSYIENSPLHF.

This chain joins TRBV7-2 and TRBJ2-5, with D unresolved. The CDR3 extends over 13 amino acids. The germline gives CDR1 SGHTA, CDR2 FQGNSA. Trimming removed 2 bases from V and 3 bases from J, with 7 bases in between. CDR3 protein: CASSLMREETQYF. CDR3 coding DNA: TGTGCCAGCAGCTTAATGCGAGAAGAGACCCAGTACTTC.

The chain combines TRBV5-8 with TRBJ1-2, with a weak D call TRBD1 (5 bases). V dropped 0 bases and J dropped 7 bases, with 7 bases sitting between them. Germline CDR1 and CDR2: SGHTS and YDEGEE. This CDR3 has 12 residues. The CDR3 coding sequence is TGTGCCAGCAGCTTGGCAGGGACTGGCTACACCTTC. It yields the protein CASSLAGTGYTF. The full variable domain, with the rest looked up from reference TRBV5-8 and TRBJ1-2, is EAGVTQSPTHLIKTRGQQATLRCSPISGHTSVYWYQQALGLGLQFLLWYDEGEERNRGNFPPRFSGRQFPNYSSELNVNALELEDSALYLCASSLAGTGYTFGSGTRLTVV.

V is TRBV6-2 or TRBV6-3 and J is TRBJ1-1; a possible D gene is TRBD1 (6 bases). The CDR3 contains 15 residues. CDR1 MNHEY and CDR2 SVGEGT come from the germline V gene. Trimming cost V 4 bases and J 6 bases, with 18 bases left between them. The CDR3 region is CASSWAPGRGAEAFF. The CDR3 DNA sequence: TGTGCCAGCAGTTGGGCCCCAGGCAGGGGCGCTGAAGCTTTCTTT.

This clone was picked up one time. The chain joins TRBV7-6 to TRBJ2-2, with 9 bases identical to TRBD1. CDR3 length equals 17 residues. After removal of 5 bases from V and 4 bases from J, the junction contained 11 bases not matched to a gene. Germline V gene data show CDR1 as SGHVS and CDR2 as FNYEAQ. The CDR3 loop reads CASSQRAGTGITGELFF. CDR3 nucleotide sequence: TGTGCCAGCAGCCAACGTGCCGGGACAGGGATCACCGGGGAGCTGTTTTTT. The full variable domain, completed using reference TRBV7-6 and TRBJ2-2, is GAGVSQSPRYKVTKRGQDVALRCDPISGHVSLYWYRQALGQGPEFLTYFNYEAQQDKSGLPNDRFSAERPEGSISTLTIQRTEQRDSAMYRCASSQRAGTGITGELFFGEGSRLTVL.